The present T cell receptor beta chain was sequenced within a study of Ad26.COV2.S vaccination and SARS-CoV-2 variants. Study in general: Intramuscularly, Ad26.COV2.S was given either once or twice, 56 days apart. Study results and limitations: Substantial breadth in spike-specific CD8+ and CD4+ T cell responses was reportedly seen after vaccination.

The treatment is: approximately 18 received Ad26.COV2.S at low or high dose, single or two shots; 5 received placebo; per-sample allocation not given. Samples came from day 63 after the first vaccine or placebo injection. Donation was by an adult aged 18-55 years who was in Boston. Details on this clone: Its specificity is unknown.

Here immunoSEQ multiplex PCR was the method, and the copy in TCRdb shows in-frame clones only, minus some. This repertoire shows some 500,000 clones, 75% to 90% found once; its top ten account for about 2.4%. Germline V gene lookup returns CDR1 MNHEY and CDR2 SMNVEV (reference sequence). The length of the CDR3 is 12 residues. The V gene lost 2 bases and the J gene lost 6 bases, with 5 bases spanning the gap. The receptor was isolated from a person aged 18-60 years who received the Ad26.COV2.S COVID-19 vaccine or a placebo. The chain has TRBV27 and TRBJ1-5; no reliable D call. The sample here was peripheral blood, taken in a trial of Ad26.COV2.S vaccine versus placebo. Here the CDR3 DNA reads TGTGCCAGCAGTTTACGGGTTCAGCCCCAGCATTTT. Protein product: CASSLRVQPQHF.